This paragraph reports one T cell receptor beta chain. No antigen is known for it. This sample is part of a study of cytomegalovirus exposure and HLA in healthy donors. PCR employed 60 Vbeta and 13 Jbeta primers. TCRdb's copy holds only in-frame clones and misses some; the assay was immunoSEQ multiplex PCR. The sample lists over 150,000 clones; 80% to 90% were seen once. The CDR3 is 14 residues long. Trimming removed 4 bases from V and 3 bases from J, with 12 bases in between. CDR1 and CDR2 from the germline V gene are MNHEY and SMNVEV (reference sequence). Study-wide results and limits: Versus the roughly 670-donor mean, an Asian-associated ancestry cluster reportedly showed fewer N-insertions in a later analysis. In a later analysis, HLA-C alleles had the fewest associated TCRs, DRB1 alleles the most.

V and J are TRBV27 and TRBJ2-5, with D possibly matching TRBD2 (6 bases). Sequencing input: PBMCs. The TCR originated in a male donor in good health and CMV-seronegative. CDR3 region: CASSSSSAEETQYF. CDR3 DNA sequence: TGTGCCAGCAGTTCTTCTAGCGCAGAAGAGACCCAGTACTTC.